Described below is a single T cell receptor (beta chain) sequence and its context. Clones were sequenced by immunoSEQ multiplex PCR, and TCRdb holds only the in-frame ones, with some missing. The top ten hold over 0.05% of the sample, which has about 34,000 clones, about 89% seen once. This specimen belongs to a study of regulatory dendritic cells for organ transplantation. Between the trimmed V and J ends, which lost 0 bases and 2 bases, there was a span of 8 bases. The CDR3 has 14 amino acids. Looked up from germline, CDR1 is GTSNPN and CDR2 is SVGIG (reference sequence). The chain is built from TRBV30 and TRBJ1-3; D unclear. Specimen: naive CD4+ T cells from blood. Documented subset: CD45RA+ naive T cells. The clonotype was recovered from a human donor in good health. Here the CDR3 reads CAWSVRGPGNTIYF. The DNA for the CDR3 is TGTGCCTGGAGTGTCCGAGGGCCTGGAAACACCATATATTTT.